These 9 T cell receptor beta chains came from one sample sequenced in a study of cytomegalovirus exposure and HLA in healthy donors. Both 60 Vbeta primers and 13 Jbeta primers went into the PCR. TCRdb's copy holds only in-frame clones and misses some; the assay was immunoSEQ multiplex PCR. The sample contains 74,000 or so clones, 78% of which appear only once. Sequenced material: PBMCs. The receptors shown here come from a male donor in good health and CMV-seropositive.

The rearrangement links TRBV5-1 to TRBJ2-5, with 10 nucleotides matching TRBD2. This CDR3 is 15 amino acids long. Germline assignment: CDR1 SGHRS and CDR2 YFSETQ. After removal of 9 bases from V and 7 bases from J, the junction contained 15 bases not matched to a gene. The CDR3 nucleotides are TGCGCCACCTCCCCCGGAGCGGGAGGGTCTGGGACCCAGTACTTC. Residues: CATSPGAGGSGTQYF.

This clone has only a few counts. DNA of the CDR3: TGTGCCAGTAGTAGCGGGACTCTCCATGAAGCTTTCTTT. It encodes CASSSGTLHEAFF. J is TRBJ1-1 and V is TRBV19; D perhaps matches TRBD1 (5 bases). Trimming shortened V by 4 bases and J by 7 bases, and 13 bases separated the two germline ends. Per the germline V gene, CDR1 is LNHDA and CDR2 is SQIVND (reference sequence). This CDR3 has 13 amino acids. The complete variable domain, with remaining parts taken from reference TRBV19 and TRBJ1-1, reads DGGITQSPKYLFRKEGQNVTLSCEQNLNHDAMYWYRQDPGQGLRLIYYSQIVNDFQKGDIAEGYSVSREKKESFPLTVTSAQKNPTAFYLCASSSGTLHEAFFGQGTRLTVV.

The V and J genes are TRBV27 and TRBJ1-1; a weak D match, TRBD1 (5 bases). The length of the CDR3 is 14 residues. V dropped 2 bases and J dropped 4 bases, with 11 bases sitting between them. CDR1 and CDR2 from the germline V gene are MNHEY and SMNVEV (reference sequence). CDR3 sequence reads: CASSLAQGVTEAFF. CDR3 nucleotide sequence: TGTGCCAGCAGTTTAGCCCAAGGGGTCACTGAAGCTTTCTTT.

This chain links TRBV7-9 with TRBJ2-7; D not certain. The V gene lost 2 bases and the J gene lost 0 bases, with 5 bases spanning the gap. Germline V gene data show CDR1 as SEHNR and CDR2 as FQNEAQ (reference sequence). CDR3 length: 13 amino acids. As DNA, the CDR3 is TGTGCCAGCAGCTTACCGAGCTCCTACGAGCAGTACTTC. This translates into CASSLPSSYEQYF.

The chain recombines TRBV9 with TRBJ2-5, with 11 bases matching TRBD2. The germline V gene encodes CDR1 SGDLS and CDR2 YYNGEE. V was pared by 4 bases and J by 5 bases, with 4 bases of the junction left unmatched. CDR3 length: 14 residues. The CDR3 here is CASSILAGVETQYF. CDR3 nucleotides: TGTGCCAGCAGCATACTAGCGGGAGTGGAGACCCAGTACTTC.

The V call is TRBV6-5, the J call TRBJ2-7; 14 bases agree with TRBD2. Germline V CDR1 and CDR2: MNHEY, SVGAGI. The CDR3 is 12 amino acids. J lost 12 bases, V lost 6 bases, and 4 bases had no gene match. The CDR3 nucleotides are TGTGCCAGCAGCGGGACTAGCGGGAGTCGGTACTTC. Translation gives CASSGTSGSRYF.

About this clone itself: At one boundary the junction diverges from the germline segment, which might be a read error. The chain joins TRBV7-9 to TRBJ2-1; the D gene is possibly TRBD2 (7 bases). Germline CDR1 and CDR2: SEHNR and FQNEAQ (reference sequence). The CDR3 loop spans 14 amino acids. The DNA of the CDR3 is TGTTCCAGCAGCCTATGGGGGGGGCCCAATGAGCAGTTCTTC. Translating it yields CSSSLWGGPNEQFF.

Only one count was recorded for this clone. The chain carries TRBV5-1 and TRBJ2-1, with TRBD1 matching over 8 bases. Germline lookup yields CDR1 SGHRS and CDR2 YFSETQ. V was pared by 7 bases and J by 12 bases, with 21 bases of the junction left unmatched. The CDR3 loop spans 16 amino acids. The CDR3 protein is CASRYSPGTGTLGQFF. The DNA for the CDR3 is TGCGCCAGCCGCTACTCTCCCGGGACAGGCACCCTGGGGCAGTTCTTC.

The chain couples TRBV7-2 to TRBJ2-5; 7 nucleotides line up with TRBD2. Germline trimming cut 6 bases from V and 5 bases from J; bases unmatched to any gene: 0. Germline V gives CDR1 SGHTA, CDR2 FQGNSA. The CDR3 totals 11 residues. As DNA, the CDR3 is TGTGCCAGCAGGGGGGGGGAGACCCAGTACTTC. Translation: CASRGGETQYF.